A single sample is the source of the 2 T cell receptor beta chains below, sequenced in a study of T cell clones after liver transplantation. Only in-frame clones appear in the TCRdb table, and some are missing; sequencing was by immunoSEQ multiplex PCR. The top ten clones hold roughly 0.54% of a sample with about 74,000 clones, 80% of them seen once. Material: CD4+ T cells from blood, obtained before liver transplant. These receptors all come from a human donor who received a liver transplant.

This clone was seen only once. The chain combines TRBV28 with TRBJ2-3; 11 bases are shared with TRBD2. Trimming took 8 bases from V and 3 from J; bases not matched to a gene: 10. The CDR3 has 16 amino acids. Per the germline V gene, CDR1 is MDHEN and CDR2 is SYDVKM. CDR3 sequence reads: CASSLLTSGETDTQYF. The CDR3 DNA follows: TGTGCCAGCTCTTTGCTGACTAGCGGGGAGACAGATACGCAGTATTTT.

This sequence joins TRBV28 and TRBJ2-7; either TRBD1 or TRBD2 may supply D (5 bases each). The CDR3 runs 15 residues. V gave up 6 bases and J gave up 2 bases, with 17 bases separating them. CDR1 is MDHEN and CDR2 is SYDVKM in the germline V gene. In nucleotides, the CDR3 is TGTGCCAGCAGGCCTAACGGGGCTTACACCTACGAGCAGTACTTC. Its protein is CASRPNGAYTYEQYF.